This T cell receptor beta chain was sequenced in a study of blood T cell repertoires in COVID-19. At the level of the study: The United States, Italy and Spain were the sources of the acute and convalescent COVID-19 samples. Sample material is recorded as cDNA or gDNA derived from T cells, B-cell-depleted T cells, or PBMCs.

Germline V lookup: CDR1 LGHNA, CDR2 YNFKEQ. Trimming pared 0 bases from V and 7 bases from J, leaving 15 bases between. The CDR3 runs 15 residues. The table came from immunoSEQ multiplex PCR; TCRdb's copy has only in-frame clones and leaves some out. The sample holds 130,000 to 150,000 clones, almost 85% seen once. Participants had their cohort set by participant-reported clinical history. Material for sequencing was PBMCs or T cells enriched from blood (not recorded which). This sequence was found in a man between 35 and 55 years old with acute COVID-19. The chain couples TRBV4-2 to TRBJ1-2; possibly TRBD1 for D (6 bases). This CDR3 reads CASSQDGGAGGGYTF. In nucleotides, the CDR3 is TGTGCCAGCAGCCAAGATGGGGGGGCAGGAGGTGGCTACACCTTC.